This passage covers 20 T cell receptor beta chains from one sample sequenced in a study of CD8 T cells in Susac syndrome. Random-hexamer reverse transcription was applied to 0.5 to 1 ug RNA. TCRdb itself ran the immunoSEQ multiplex PCR reads through MiXCR, one entry per CDR3 protein. Of more than 150,000 distinct CDR3 sequences listed, about 92% are singletons. The source material was CD4+ T cells from PBMCs. The receptor source for this set is a human donor in good health.

V and J are TRBV28 and TRBJ2-6; 8 bases match TRBD1. This CDR3 contains 16 residues. Germline values: CDR1 MDHEN, CDR2 SYDVKM. Losses at the gene ends were 5 bases for V and 4 bases for J; bases not matched to a gene: 7. CDR3 sequence reads: CASSRPQGAGANVLTF. The CDR3 nucleotides are TGTGCCAGCAGTCGGCCCCAGGGGGCCGGGGCCAACGTCCTGACTTTC.

The gene calls are TRBV20-1 and TRBJ2-1, with 8 bases identical to TRBD1. CDR1 is DFQATT, CDR2 SNEGSKA, per germline (reference sequence). The V segment lost 2 bases and the J segment 5 bases; nucleotides outside the gene matches: 8. The CDR3 totals 15 residues. CDR3 nucleotide sequence: TGCAGTGCTAGATATGCACAGGGGGGCCACAATGAGCAGTTCTTC. Encoded protein: CSARYAQGGHNEQFF.

This clonotype occurred once. The V gene is TRBV5-1, the J gene TRBJ1-2; 10 bases align to TRBD1. The length of the CDR3 is 12 residues. The J segment lost 8 bases and the V segment lost 4 bases, leaving 2 bases of the junction unmatched. Germline V lookup: CDR1 SGHRS, CDR2 YFSETQ. CDR3 region: CASSDRGRGYTF. The DNA for the CDR3 is TGCGCCAGCAGCGACAGGGGGCGCGGCTACACCTTC.

This chain connects TRBV14 to TRBJ1-1; 10 bases align to TRBD1. CDR3 size: 15 residues. The germline V gene encodes CDR1 SGHDN and CDR2 FVKESK. J lost 5 bases, V lost 3 bases, and 6 bases had no gene match. The CDR3 coding sequence is TGTGCCAGCAGCCACCTCCGGGACAGGGGTACTGAAGCTTTCTTT. Translation: CASSHLRDRGTEAFF.

The genes are TRBV6-5 and TRBJ1-5; D is perhaps TRBD1 (6 bases). CDR3 length: 13 amino acids. Germline CDR1 is MNHEY and CDR2 is SVGAGI. Trimming left V 5 bases short and J 5 bases short, with 10 bases between. In nucleotides, the CDR3 is TGTGCCAGCAGTCAACAGGGATATCAGCCCCAGCATTTT. Amino acids: CASSQQGYQPQHF.

The rearrangement joins TRBV6-5 to TRBJ2-2, with D possibly TRBD1 on 6 matching bases. The CDR3 extends over 17 amino acids. V lost 0 bases and J lost 6, with 17 bases in between. The germline CDR1 and CDR2 sequences are MNHEY and SVGAGI. CDR3 loop: CASSYSIGQGSAGELFF. The CDR3 nucleotides read TGTGCCAGCAGTTACTCTATTGGTCAGGGGAGTGCCGGGGAGCTGTTTTTT.

The chain's CDR3 is CSARGWAADQPQHF. In DNA form, the CDR3 reads TGCAGTGCTAGGGGTTGGGCGGCAGATCAGCCCCAGCATTTT. The rearrangement joins TRBV20-1 to TRBJ1-5; D is unclear. CDR1 is DFQATT, CDR2 SNEGSKA, per germline (reference sequence). Trimming shortened V by 3 bases and J by 5 bases, and 14 bases separated the two germline ends. CDR3 length equals 14 residues.

The J gene is TRBJ1-1, the V gene TRBV4-1, with unresolved D. The CDR3 has 18 amino acids. The germline CDR1 and CDR2 sequences are MGHRA and YSYEKL. V shed 3 bases and J shed 0 bases, with 20 bases lying between them. Here the CDR3 reads CASSHGRLLAALNTEAFF. CDR3 bases: TGCGCCAGCAGCCACGGACGTTTGTTGGCAGCCCTGAACACTGAAGCTTTCTTT.

The V call is TRBV6-1, the J call TRBJ2-7; D is possibly TRBD1 or TRBD2 (5 bases each). This CDR3 comprises 15 residues. CDR1 and CDR2 (germline): MNHNS, SASEGT. Trimming pared 6 bases from V and 2 bases from J, leaving 17 bases between. In nucleotides, the CDR3 is TGTGCCAGCAGGAGATTGATACCGGGGCCCTACGAGCAGTACTTC. Amino acids: CASRRLIPGPYEQYF.

The chain is built from TRBV19 and TRBJ2-7, with D possibly TRBD1 on 5 matching bases. The CDR3 is made up of 14 amino acids. CDR1 LNHDA and CDR2 SQIVND come from the germline V gene (reference sequence). Between the trimmed V and J ends, which lost 6 bases and 2 bases, there was a span of 14 bases. This chain's CDR3 is CASRSPRTPYEQYF. CDR3 nucleotides: TGTGCCAGTAGATCCCCGAGGACACCCTACGAGCAGTACTTC.

The rearrangement uses TRBV11-2 and TRBJ2-7, with D unresolved. Between the trimmed V and J ends, which lost 3 bases and 3 bases, there was a span of 12 bases. The germline V gene has CDR1 SGHAT and CDR2 FQNNGV. CDR3 length: 14 amino acids. DNA of the CDR3: TGTGCCAGCAGCTTCCGAGAAAGGAACTACGAGCAGTACTTC. Protein product: CASSFRERNYEQYF.

The chain joins TRBV5-1 to TRBJ2-1; D not resolved. The CDR3 runs 15 residues. Germline-derived CDR1 and CDR2 are SGHRS and YFSETQ. The germline V and J ends were trimmed by 0 bases and 0 bases, with 7 bases remaining between them. Written as DNA, the CDR3 is TGCGCCAGCAGCTTGGAGGTAAACTCCTACAATGAGCAGTTCTTC. This encodes CASSLEVNSYNEQFF.

The chain is built from TRBV29-1 and TRBJ2-2; D call uncertain. The CDR3 loop spans 13 amino acids. CDR1 SQVTM and CDR2 ANQGSEA come from the germline V gene. V gave up 5 bases and J gave up 6 bases, with 13 bases separating them. The CDR3 spells CSVRPYYPGELFF. As DNA, the CDR3 is TGCAGCGTTCGGCCTTATTATCCCGGGGAGCTGTTTTTT.

The gene calls are TRBV6-1 and TRBJ1-4; 9 nucleotides align to TRBD1. This CDR3 is built from 16 residues. CDR1 is MNHNS, CDR2 SASEGT, per germline. After removal of 5 bases from V and 8 bases from J, the junction contained 12 bases not matched to a gene. The CDR3 sequence is CASSRTQGAMREKLFF. For the CDR3, the DNA is TGTGCCAGCAGTCGTACACAGGGGGCGATGAGGGAAAAACTGTTTTTT.

J is TRBJ2-1 and V is TRBV19; 9 positions match TRBD2. After removal of 7 bases from V and 6 bases from J, the junction contained 10 bases not matched to a gene. Germline V gene data show CDR1 as LNHDA and CDR2 as SQIVND (reference sequence). This CDR3 is built from 15 residues. The CDR3 DNA is TGTGCCAGTAAAGGGCCTAGCGGGACACTCAATGAGCAGTTCTTC. Translated, it gives CASKGPSGTLNEQFF.

The chain has TRBV5-1 and TRBJ2-5; the D call may be TRBD1 or TRBD2 (5 bases each). V was shortened by 0 bases and J by 5 bases, with 14 bases between the two germline ends. Germline V lookup: CDR1 SGHRS, CDR2 YFSETQ. This CDR3 comprises 15 residues. The CDR3 coding sequence is TGCGCCAGCAGCTTGGCCGGGACGCCGGGGGAGACCCAGTACTTC. Translation: CASSLAGTPGETQYF. Combining the CDR3 with reference TRBV5-1 and TRBJ2-5 gives the whole variable domain KAGVTQTPRYLIKTRGQQVTLSCSPISGHRSVSWYQQTPGQGLQFLFEYFSETQRNKGNFPGRFSGRQFSNSRSEMNVSTLELGDSALYLCASSLAGTPGETQYFGPGTRLLVL.

This chain connects TRBV11-2 to TRBJ2-7; maybe TRBD2 (6 bases). CDR1 is SGHAT, CDR2 FQNNGV, per germline. The V end lost 1 base, the J end lost 3 bases, and 16 bases lay between the germline ends. The CDR3 runs 16 residues. CDR3 loop: CASSLGFGSPYYEQYF. In DNA form, the CDR3 reads TGTGCCAGCAGCTTAGGGTTCGGGAGTCCTTACTACGAGCAGTACTTC.

The rearrangement uses TRBV2 and TRBJ2-5, with 12 positions matching TRBD2. This CDR3 region has 16 residues. From germline, CDR1 is SNHLY and CDR2 FYNNEI. V gave up 2 bases and J gave up 1 base; unmatched junction bases: 2. CDR3 DNA: TGTGCCAGCAGTGAAACGGGACTAGCGGGCCAAGAGACCCAGTACTTC. This gives the protein CASSETGLAGQETQYF.

The V call is TRBV20-1, the J call TRBJ1-2, with TRBD1 matching 8 bases. Per the germline V gene, CDR1 is DFQATT and CDR2 is SNEGSKA (reference sequence). This CDR3 spans 13 amino acids. V shed 5 bases, J shed 6 bases, and the junction held 8 bases outside the gene matches. The CDR3 region is CSAVRGQGDGYTF. CDR3 DNA: TGCAGTGCTGTTCGAGGACAGGGAGATGGCTACACCTTC.

Worth noting for this clonotype: The junction and the germline gene differ at one end; a read error may be behind it. This rearrangement joins TRBV7-9 to TRBJ1-1; D gene unclear. Germline V lookup: CDR1 SEHNR, CDR2 FQNEAQ (reference sequence). This CDR3 contains 13 residues. CDR3 in amino acids: CASSLAIGTEVFF. CDR3 nucleotide sequence: TGTGCCAGCAGCTTAGCTATAGGCACTGAAGTTTTCTTT.